These T cell receptor beta chains were read from a single sample in a study of cytomegalovirus exposure and HLA in healthy donors. Clones were read by immunoSEQ multiplex PCR, and TCRdb kept only the in-frame ones, dropping some. The sample lists 90,000 to 100,000 clones, around 73% occurring once. What was sequenced was PBMCs. The receptors shown here come from a woman in her fifties or sixties in good health and CMV-seronegative. Both conserved end residues are part of each CDR3. The D gene is left open where the match is weak. Some rows mark clone size as missing; the rest say once, few, many or name a class of expanded clone.

CASSLVSGGTDTQYF,TGTGCCAGCAGCTTAGTTAGCGGGGGCACAGATACGCAGTATTTT,NA,TRBV7-8,TRBD2,TRBJ2-3
CASSPRSYGQETQYF,TGCGCCAGCAGCCCTCGGAGCTATGGCCAAGAGACCCAGTACTTC,NA,TRBV5-1,NA,TRBJ2-5
CASSLTARIYNEQFF,TGTGCCAGCAGCTTAACAGCCCGAATCTACAATGAGCAGTTCTTC,NA,TRBV11-2,NA,TRBJ2-1
CASSLVDRGAYGYTF,TGTGCCAGCAGCTTGGTTGACAGGGGGGCCTATGGCTACACCTTC,NA,TRBV5-6,TRBD1,TRBJ1-2
CASSLYQSVENQPQHF,TGTGCCAGCAGTTTATATCAGTCCGTCGAAAATCAGCCCCAGCATTTT,NA,TRBV28,NA,TRBJ1-5
CASSLDREPLHF,TGCGCCAGCAGCTTGGACAGGGAACCCCTCCACTTT,once,TRBV5-1,NA,TRBJ1-6
CASSLNRDEQYF,TGTGCCAGCAGCCTGAACAGGGACGAGCAGTACTTC,NA,TRBV7-2,NA,TRBJ2-7
CASSSSGQGYEQYF,TGTGCCAGCAGCTCCTCGGGACAGGGCTACGAGCAGTACTTC,few,TRBV7-2,TRBD1,TRBJ2-7
CASSPPYSSETQYF,TGTGCCAGCTCACCCCCCTATAGTTCTGAGACCCAGTACTTC,NA,TRBV18,NA,TRBJ2-5
CASSLVYSGELFF,TGTGCCAGCAGCTTGGTCTATAGCGGGGAGCTGTTTTTT,NA,TRBV5-6,NA,TRBJ2-2
CAWSSPPGHAAWEQYF,TGTGCCTGGAGTTCCCCGCCGGGACACGCCGCGTGGGAGCAGTACTTC,NA,TRBV30,NA,TRBJ2-7
CATSRFRKETQYF,TGTGCCACCAGCAGATTCAGAAAAGAGACCCAGTACTTC,once,TRBV15,NA,TRBJ2-5
CASSPGQGAHYGYTF,TGTGCCAGCAGCCCCGGACAGGGGGCACACTATGGCTACACCTTC,NA,TRBV6-6,TRBD1,TRBJ1-2
CASNIAGVGNEQFF,TGTGCCAGCAATATAGCGGGAGTCGGCAATGAGCAGTTCTTC,NA,TRBV7-2,TRBD2,TRBJ2-1
CASSPFVTGVVAFF,TGCGCCAGCAGCCCATTTGTAACAGGGGTTGTGGCTTTCTTT,NA,TRBV4-3,TRBD1,TRBJ1-1
CASRTGSQETQYF,TGCGCCAGCAGAACCGGGTCCCAAGAGACCCAGTACTTC,few,TRBV5-1,NA,TRBJ2-5
CAAASGGSGANVLTF,TGTGCCGCGGCGTCCGGGGGCTCTGGGGCCAACGTCCTGACTTTC,NA,TRBV28,NA,TRBJ2-6
CASSWGQGGLEQYF,TGTGCCAGCAGCTGGGGACAGGGCGGTCTCGAGCAGTACTTC,few,TRBV5-4,TRBD1,TRBJ2-7
CASRPGLAVQETQYF,TGTGCCAGCAGACCCGGACTAGCGGTCCAAGAGACCCAGTACTTC,NA,TRBV5-8,TRBD2,TRBJ2-5
CASSRKDFRDEQFF,TGTGCCAGCAGCAGAAAGGACTTTCGCGATGAGCAGTTCTTC,NA,TRBV13,NA,TRBJ2-1
CASSIMAGGAYQPQHF,TGTGCCAGTAGTATAATGGCGGGGGGCGCATATCAGCCCCAGCATTTT,NA,TRBV19,NA,TRBJ1-5
CAISRGTVNTGELFF,TGTGCCATTTCCCGTGGGACAGTTAACACCGGGGAGCTGTTTTTT,NA,TRBV19,TRBD1,TRBJ2-2
CASSFSPPGRQYF,TGTGCCAGCAGTTTTTCCCCCCCGGGGAGGCAGTACTTC,NA,TRBV27,NA,TRBJ2-7
CAWNGPGGGQPQHF,TGTGCCTGGAACGGCCCCGGGGGTGGTCAGCCCCAGCATTTT,NA,TRBV30,NA,TRBJ1-5
CASSEAVSSYNEQFF,TGTGCCAGCAGTGAGGCGGTTTCCTCCTACAATGAGCAGTTCTTC,NA,TRBV2,NA,TRBJ2-1
CASTFSIDGGLGYTF,TGTGCCAGCACCTTTTCTATTGACGGCGGCCTCGGCTACACCTTC,NA,TRBV28,NA,TRBJ1-2
CAISGQIGVNQPQHF,TGTGCCATCAGTGGACAGATTGGGGTTAATCAGCCCCAGCATTTT,NA,TRBV10-3,NA,TRBJ1-5
CASSLTGLAKSTDTQYF,TGCGCCAGCAGCTTGACGGGACTAGCGAAGAGCACAGATACGCAGTATTTT,NA,TRBV5-1,TRBD2,TRBJ2-3
CASSLLAGVLEQFF,TGTGCCAGCAGCTTATTAGCGGGGGTTCTCGAGCAGTTCTTC,NA,TRBV7-2,TRBD2,TRBJ2-1
CASSRDRGEYYEQYF,TGTGCCAGCAGTCGGGACCGCGGGGAGTACTACGAGCAGTACTTC,NA,TRBV5-4,NA,TRBJ2-7
CASSYSSGTGAGYTF,TGTGCCAGCAGTTACTCTTCTGGGACAGGCGCTGGCTACACCTTC,NA,TRBV6-5,TRBD1,TRBJ1-2
CASSYSLSTNYGYTF,TGTGCCAGCAGTTACTCGCTCAGTACTAACTATGGCTACACCTTC,NA,TRBV6-5,NA,TRBJ1-2
CASSLEDRGYKVYGYTF,TGTGCCAGCAGCCTGGAAGACAGGGGGTATAAGGTGTATGGCTACACCTTC,NA,TRBV5-6,TRBD1,TRBJ1-2
CASSARTGGMETQYF,TGTGCCAGCAGCGCAAGGACAGGGGGTATGGAGACCCAGTACTTC,NA,TRBV5-4,TRBD1,TRBJ2-5
CASSISWTAAKNIQYF,TGTGCCAGTAGTATCAGCTGGACTGCGGCCAAAAACATTCAGTACTTC,once,TRBV19,NA,TRBJ2-4
CASMGRRNTIYF,TGTGCCAGCATGGGGAGAAGAAACACCATATATTTT,NA,TRBV28,NA,TRBJ1-3
CASSYRGQTGETQYF,TGTGCCAGCAGTTACAGGGGGCAGACTGGAGAGACCCAGTACTTC,NA,TRBV6-5,TRBD1,TRBJ2-5
CASSYSLSGVIAEAFF,TGTGCCAGCAGTTACTCCCTATCAGGGGTTATAGCTGAAGCTTTCTTT,NA,TRBV6-5,NA,TRBJ1-1
CAWSVTSADTQYF,TGTGCCTGGAGTGTCACTAGCGCAGATACGCAGTATTTT,NA,TRBV30,TRBD2,TRBJ2-3
CASSFPDRGNGYTF,TGTGCCAGCAGCTTCCCGGACAGGGGGAATGGCTACACCTTC,NA,TRBV7-2,TRBD1,TRBJ1-2
CASSSQSGREYEQYF,TGTGCCAGCAGCTCGCAGAGTGGCAGGGAATACGAGCAGTACTTC,NA,TRBV7-2,NA,TRBJ2-7
CASSILDSQETQYF,TGTGCCAGCAGTATCCTGGACAGCCAAGAGACCCAGTACTTC,few,TRBV2,NA,TRBJ2-5
CASSPGLADYNEQFF,TGTGCCAGCAGCCCGGGACTAGCGGACTACAATGAGCAGTTCTTC,NA,TRBV9,TRBD2,TRBJ2-1
CASSLIGGSYEQYF,TGTGCCAGCAGCTTAATAGGGGGTTCCTACGAGCAGTACTTC,NA,TRBV7-9,NA,TRBJ2-7
CASSLGTGWNTEAFF,TGTGCCAGCAGTCTCGGGACAGGGTGGAACACTGAAGCTTTCTTT,NA,TRBV6-5,TRBD1,TRBJ1-1